The T cell receptor (beta chain) under discussion was sequenced for a study of shared clonotypes between healthy human individuals. Study-wide context: The cohort had two women and a few men, ages 18 to 49.

Comments on this clone: Its antigen remains unknown.

When replicate PCRs were run on sorted subsets, they used approximately 210 ng DNA, tens of thousands of T cell genomes. Measured with immunoSEQ multiplex PCR; TCRdb has only the in-frame clones, and not every one. The sample includes more than 2,000,000 clones, around nine tenths of them seen just once. Per the germline V gene, CDR1 is GTSNPN and CDR2 is SVGIG (reference sequence). The trim removed 5 bases at V and 0 bases at J, leaving 3 bases unmatched. The CDR3 covers 14 residues. Notes on the study in general: Few donors limited the genetic and exposure-history diversity represented. Clonotype sharing across several donors was observed for around 5% of naive CD4 clonotypes.

This chain connects TRBV30 to TRBJ1-3; 8 bases fit TRBD1. Source material: naive CD4+ T cells sorted from blood. Subset meaning: CD45RA+ positively selected. This sequence was found in a man aged 18 to 29 in good health. The CDR3 here is CAWGTGRSGNTIYF. The CDR3 DNA reads TGTGCCTGGGGGACAGGCCGCTCTGGAAACACCATATATTTT.